This passage covers 25 T cell receptor beta chains from one sample sequenced in a study of shared clonotypes between healthy human individuals. The method was immunoSEQ multiplex PCR; TCRdb's version includes in-frame clones alone and lacks a portion of them. The profile shows 2 million to 2.5 million clones, around 95% of them singletons. The sequencing sample was made of naive CD4+ T cells sorted from blood. This sample's subset: CD45RA+ positively selected. All receptors come from a man between 18 and 29 years old in good health.

The chain is built from TRBV5-1 and TRBJ2-2; D not certain. This CDR3 has 15 residues. Between the trimmed V and J ends, which lost 2 bases and 2 bases, there was a span of 10 bases. The germline V gene encodes CDR1 SGHRS and CDR2 YFSETQ. The CDR3, as DNA: TGCGCCAGCAGCTTTAGAACAAGCAACACCGGGGAGCTGTTTTTT. As protein: CASSFRTSNTGELFF.

This clone showed up just once. The genes are TRBV2 and TRBJ1-4; 9 nucleotides agree with TRBD1. The CDR3 sequence is 14 residues long. The ends lost 11 bases at V and 10 bases at J; junction bases unmatched: 14. CDR1 is SNHLY, CDR2 FYNNEI, per germline. The CDR3 here is CAGLPGTGRAKLFF. The CDR3, as DNA: TGTGCCGGTCTACCCGGGACAGGGAGGGCAAAACTGTTTTTT.

This chain links TRBV5-1 with TRBJ1-4; D possibly corresponds to TRBD1 (5 bases). The CDR3 runs to 15 residues. CDR1 is SGHRS and CDR2 is YFSETQ in the germline V gene. With 3 bases removed from V and 5 bases from J, the gap between germline ends came to 14 bases. The CDR3: CASSWSGTTNEKLFF. CDR3 in DNA: TGCGCCAGCAGCTGGTCCGGGACGACAAATGAAAAACTGTTTTTT. The full variable domain, its missing parts supplied by reference TRBV5-1 and TRBJ1-4, is KAGVTQTPRYLIKTRGQQVTLSCSPISGHRSVSWYQQTPGQGLQFLFEYFSETQRNKGNFPGRFSGRQFSNSRSEMNVSTLELGDSALYLCASSWSGTTNEKLFFGSGTQLSVL.

This sequence joins TRBV25-1 and TRBJ2-7; D is unresolved. V dropped 5 bases and J dropped 3 bases, with 11 bases sitting between them. The CDR3 sequence is 13 residues long. CDR1 MGHDK and CDR2 SYGVNS come from the germline V gene. CDR3 sequence reads: CASSSSLNYEQYF. CDR3 sequence (DNA): TGTGCCAGCAGTTCCTCTCTTAACTACGAGCAGTACTTC.

The CDR3, as DNA: TGCGCCAGCAGCTGGGGCTCGGTGGGAGTTGTTGAGCAGTACTTC. Its protein is CASSWGSVGVVEQYF. The J gene is TRBJ2-7, the V gene TRBV10-2, with D tentatively TRBD1 or TRBD2 (5 bases each). The CDR3 sequence is 15 residues long. From germline, CDR1 is WSHSY and CDR2 SAAADI. The ends were cut back, 6 bases at V and 7 bases at J, with 22 bases in the middle.

This chain uses TRBV19 with TRBJ2-1, with D hard to call. The CDR3 is 15 amino acids. Trimming took 5 bases from V and 0 from J, leaving 11 bases between them. Germline CDR1 is LNHDA and CDR2 is SQIVND (reference sequence). CDR3 in DNA: TGTGCCAGTAGTCCTCTCAGGAGCTCCTACAATGAGCAGTTCTTC. It specifies CASSPLRSSYNEQFF.

The chain couples TRBV6-5 to TRBJ1-6; D is undetermined. This CDR3 region has 15 residues. The V end was cut by 2 bases, the J end by 7 bases, with 12 bases between. CDR1 and CDR2 from the germline V gene are MNHEY and SVGAGI. The CDR3 spells CASSYEYSSNSPLHF. CDR3 nucleotides: TGTGCCAGCAGTTACGAATACAGCTCGAATTCACCCCTCCACTTT.

The rearrangement uses TRBV21-1 and TRBJ2-5. TRBV21-1 is an annotated pseudogene. The CDR3 covers 18 residues. CDR3 in amino acids: CASSKGSVGDPLQETQYF. DNA for the CDR3: TGTGCCAGCAGCAAAGGGTCGGTGGGGGACCCCCTTCAAGAGACCCAGTACTTC.

This clone was seen once. The chain is built from TRBV6-5 and TRBJ2-7; possibly TRBD1 for D (8 bases). The CDR3 sequence is 14 residues long. Trimming shortened V by 7 bases and J by 6 bases, and 19 bases separated the two germline ends. Germline assignment: CDR1 MNHEY and CDR2 SVGAGI. CDR3 sequence: CASIPPSGTGEQYF. CDR3 nucleotide sequence: TGTGCCAGCATTCCCCCCAGCGGGACAGGCGAGCAGTACTTC.

V and J are TRBV5-6 and TRBJ1-1, with D perhaps TRBD1 (5 bases). This CDR3 contains 15 residues. Germline lookup yields CDR1 SGHDT and CDR2 YYEEEE. V dropped 3 bases and J dropped 1 base, with 13 bases sitting between them. The CDR3 DNA reads as TGTGCCAGCAGCTACTGGAGACAGCCGAACACTGAAGCTTTCTTT. This sequence encodes CASSYWRQPNTEAFF.

The chain recombines TRBV7-9 with TRBJ2-7; D is ambiguous. This CDR3 is built from 15 residues. The germline V and J ends were trimmed by 0 bases and 0 bases, with 9 bases remaining between them. Per the germline V gene, CDR1 is SEHNR and CDR2 is FQNEAQ (reference sequence). CDR3 nucleotide sequence: TGTGCCAGCAGCTTAGCGCCCGACGGCTCCTACGAGCAGTACTTC. This codes for CASSLAPDGSYEQYF. Supplemented by reference TRBV7-9 and TRBJ2-7, the full variable domain reads DTGVSQNPRHKITKRGQNVTFRCDPISEHNRLYWYRQTLGQGPEFLTYFQNEAQLEKSRLLSDRFSAERPKGSFSTLEIQRTEQGDSAMYLCASSLAPDGSYEQYFGPGTRLTVT.

This clone was seen a single time. The CDR3 DNA follows: TGTGCCAGCAGCTTTGGGGGGTCCGCCTACGAGCAGTACTTC. Translating it yields CASSFGGSAYEQYF. The chain carries TRBV7-2 and TRBJ2-7; weak D call: TRBD2 (6 bases). With 3 bases removed from V and 2 bases from J, the gap between germline ends came to 11 bases. CDR3 length: 14 residues. CDR1 is SGHTA and CDR2 is FQGNSA in the germline V gene.

The chain combines TRBV6-6 with TRBJ1-2; D is undetermined. The germline gives CDR1 MNHNY, CDR2 SVGAGI (reference sequence). V was cut by 6 bases and J by 1 base, with 15 bases left in between. This CDR3 has 15 residues. As DNA, the CDR3 is TGTGCCAGCAGATTCATCTCGGCCATTAACTATGGCTACACCTTC. It is translated as CASRFISAINYGYTF.

Written as DNA, the CDR3 is TGCGCCAGCAGCTTGGACTGGACAAACCAAGAAAAACTGTTTTTT. It specifies CASSLDWTNQEKLFF. V gene TRBV5-1 combines with J gene TRBJ1-4; D possibly corresponds to TRBD1 (5 bases). The CDR3 has 15 amino acids. Looked up from germline, CDR1 is SGHRS and CDR2 is YFSETQ. V gave up 0 bases and J gave up 8 bases, with 14 bases separating them. Supplemented by reference TRBV5-1 and TRBJ1-4, the full variable domain reads KAGVTQTPRYLIKTRGQQVTLSCSPISGHRSVSWYQQTPGQGLQFLFEYFSETQRNKGNFPGRFSGRQFSNSRSEMNVSTLELGDSALYLCASSLDWTNQEKLFFGSGTQLSVL.

The genes are TRBV9 and TRBJ2-2, with TRBD2 identical over 13 bases. Looked up from germline, CDR1 is SGDLS and CDR2 is YYNGEE. The CDR3 has 19 residues. The V segment lost 0 bases and the J segment 2 bases; nucleotides outside the gene matches: 7. The CDR3, as DNA: TGTGCCAGCAGCGTAGTGAGACTAGCGGGAGGAACCAACACCGGGGAGCTGTTTTTT. This codes for CASSVVRLAGGTNTGELFF. The full variable domain, with the rest looked up from reference TRBV9 and TRBJ2-2, is DSGVTQTPKHLITATGQRVTLRCSPRSGDLSVYWYQQSLDQGLQFLIQYYNGEERAKGNILERFSAQQFPDLHSELNLSSLELGDSALYFCASSVVRLAGGTNTGELFFGEGSRLTVL.

This clone was seen once. The rearrangement joins TRBV19 to TRBJ1-5; D might be TRBD1 (5 bases). The V gene's germline CDR1 is LNHDA and CDR2 SQIVND (reference sequence). The V end was cut by 0 bases, the J end by 9 bases, with 15 bases between. CDR3 length: 15 residues. The CDR3 sequence: CASSIEVGGSVPQHF. As DNA, the CDR3 is TGTGCCAGTAGTATAGAGGTCGGGGGGAGTGTGCCCCAGCATTTT.

The V call is TRBV4-1, the J call TRBJ1-4; D not certain. The V end was cut by 1 base, the J end by 7 bases, with 7 bases between. The CDR3 runs 13 residues. Germline V gives CDR1 MGHRA, CDR2 YSYEKL. The CDR3 loop reads CASSQGALEKLFF. CDR3 DNA sequence: TGCGCCAGCAGCCAAGGTGCACTTGAAAAACTGTTTTTT.

About this clone itself: This same CDR3 is encoded by further DNA sequences in the sample. The CDR3 DNA is TGTGCCAGCAGACTCACGGTCAACTATGGCTACACCTTC. Translation gives CASRLTVNYGYTF. The chain is built from TRBV28 and TRBJ1-2; unclear D gene. The CDR3 extends over 13 amino acids. Per the germline V gene, CDR1 is MDHEN and CDR2 is SYDVKM. Between the trimmed V and J ends, which lost 6 bases and 2 bases, there was a span of 10 bases.

The chain uses TRBV6-5 and TRBJ2-2, with no clear D. The CDR3 length is 12 residues. CDR1 is MNHEY and CDR2 is SVGAGI in the germline V gene. Trimming stripped 3 bases from V and 8 bases from J, with 7 bases between. CDR3 sequence (DNA): TGTGCCAGCAGTTATTTCGGTGGGGAGCTGTTTTTT. The encoded protein is CASSYFGGELFF.

The J gene is TRBJ1-2, the V gene TRBV4-1; D unresolved. There are 16 residues in the CDR3. Per the germline V gene, CDR1 is MGHRA and CDR2 is YSYEKL. The V end was cut by 3 bases, the J end by 0 bases, with 14 bases between. CDR3 nucleotide sequence: TGCGCCAGCAGCCACCCCGCCGGCGGTTCTAACTATGGCTACACCTTC. It is translated as CASSHPAGGSNYGYTF.

The V and J genes are TRBV5-1 and TRBJ2-7; D perhaps matches TRBD1 (6 bases). The V gene's germline CDR1 is SGHRS and CDR2 YFSETQ. With 2 bases removed from V and 7 bases from J, the gap between germline ends came to 19 bases. CDR3 length: 15 amino acids. The DNA for the CDR3 is TGCGCCAGCAGCTTCGGGGACACCCTAAGCATAGAGCAGTACTTC. It codes for CASSFGDTLSIEQYF.

The rearrangement joins TRBV6-5 to TRBJ2-7, with D perhaps TRBD2 (5 bases). Looked up from germline, CDR1 is MNHEY and CDR2 is SVGAGI. The CDR3 spans 14 residues. V was shortened by 0 bases and J by 3 bases, with 9 bases between the two germline ends. The CDR3 loop reads CASSYSGAGYEQYF. The CDR3 DNA reads as TGTGCCAGCAGTTACTCAGGCGCGGGCTACGAGCAGTACTTC.

This chain joins TRBV29-1 and TRBJ1-4; possible D gene TRBD1, 5 bases. Trimming pared 7 bases from V and 3 bases from J, leaving 12 bases between. The CDR3 sequence is 13 residues long. Germline CDR1 SQVTM, CDR2 ANQGSEA. The CDR3: CSGGERANEKLFF. The CDR3 DNA sequence: TGCAGCGGAGGGGAACGGGCTAATGAAAAACTGTTTTTT.

The chain recombines TRBV4-1 with TRBJ1-6; TRBD1 matches 8 bases. V lost 7 bases and J lost 7; bases outside the gene matches: 9. This CDR3 is built from 15 residues. CDR1 is MGHRA and CDR2 is YSYEKL in the germline V gene. The DNA for the CDR3 is TGCGCCAGCACCCAGGGGGCAGGGCTGAATTCACCCCTCCACTTT. Protein: CASTQGAGLNSPLHF.

This chain joins TRBV18 and TRBJ2-2; 7 bases line up with TRBD1. CDR3 length: 15 amino acids. CDR1 is KGHSH, CDR2 LQKENI, per germline. J gave up 6 bases and V 3 bases, and 7 bases lay outside the gene matches. CDR3 nucleotides: TGTGCCAGCTCACCGAACCGACAGGGTCCCGGGGAGCTGTTTTTT. Its protein product is CASSPNRQGPGELFF.